This record concerns one TCR beta chain sequence. Its antigen is not yet known. Base qualities were left out, and no much larger clone turns up one base away. This sample is drawn from a study of cytomegalovirus exposure and HLA in healthy donors (dated by TCRdb to about 2017). Describing the broader study: An earlier analysis of about 560 of the donors reported 276 Gb of sequence data and some 110 million unique TCR beta sequences obtained from some 170 million T cells. About 280 gigabases of sequencing data and tens of millions of unique TCR sequences were included in an early release covering about 620 HLA-typed donors. Of the roughly 390 genotyped donors, over 80% were placed in the genetic ancestry cluster associated with self-reported Caucasian donors. The study aimed to test whether cataloging public T cell receptors could reveal signatures of past pathogen exposure. Using immunosequencing, the study profiled T cell repertoires from about 650 subjects and related those repertoires to cytomegalovirus serostatus. Besides the first cohort of under 700 subjects, a separate validation cohort made up of over 95 different subjects was used. To predict cytomegalovirus infection status, the study brought together high-throughput TCR immunosequencing, statistical association of individual TCRs with disease status, and machine learning. A later analysis re-examined previously published TCR beta repertoires from more than 650 donors and added high-resolution HLA genotyping to investigate patterns of TCR occurrence. The later analysis used no new phenotypic data to find candidate immune exposures, relying instead on TCR beta sequences and their occurrence across donors. An earlier analysis of 450 to 750 of the donors used high-throughput TCR beta sequencing to judge whether each TCR beta V gene segment behaved as functional or pseudogenic. Donor age, sex, ethnicity and CMV serostatus were compiled together with the repertoire data. A later genetic analysis took genome-wide SNP genotypes for about 60% of the roughly 670 donors and used that subset as a discovery cohort. All discovery cohort repertoires had been generated on a single sequencing platform. HLA typing included class I and class II loci at four-digit resolution. Typing coverage varied by locus: 629-630 donors for A, B, C, DRB1 and DQB1; approximately 500 for DQA1; over 600 for DPA1; under 490 for DPB1. Four to six DR-DQ haplotypes were handled as single units for association and clustering because linkage in the cohort was strong. Among 300 to 450 genotyped donors of the cohort, an average of 235,054 unique TCR beta nucleotide sequences were sequenced per donor, about a sixth of them non-productive. Points the paper makes about the study in general: This cohort had only TCR beta chains sequenced, and the lack of alpha or paired-chain data limited which features could be detected. In both the original and validation cohorts, the classifier was reported to diagnose cytomegalovirus status with high specificity and sensitivity. A cluster of highly shared sequence variants was judged likely to be a technical artifact of the sequencing pipeline. The authors suggested that the approach could potentially be extended to other disease states and immunological phenotypes. Most CMV-associated TCR beta chains appeared to be HLA-restricted in a later analysis, and the HLA associations seemed to be driven largely by CMV exposure. When HLA alleles, especially DR and DQ, strongly co-occurred, TCR associations were difficult to assign to individual alleles. According to a later analysis, TCR association rates differed among HLA loci, with DRB1 alleles showing the most associated TCRs and HLA-C alleles showing the fewest. In the study, about 150 TCR beta chains were listed as associated with cytomegalovirus. For the cohort, immune exposure information was limited to CMV serostatus. Specific HLA alleles were associated with roughly 17,000 TCR beta sequences at a false discovery rate of 0.05 in a later analysis. V-gene and J-gene trimming of TCR beta chains was associated with a missense DCLRE1C variant in a later genetic analysis, and the association was replicated in an independent cohort. In an earlier analysis of fewer than 750 of the donors, most TCR beta V segments were observed in productive rearrangements about 90% or about 30% of the time, broadly matching IMGT annotations. Compared with equally common non-associated chains, HLA-associated TCR beta chains in a later analysis were more clonally expanded and had lower generation probabilities. A further reported finding was that TCR beta sequences accurately predicted the HLA-A and HLA-B alleles for most subjects in the first cohort. Most TCR sequences were seen in very few donors, while some public TCRs were found in many individuals. In a later genetic analysis, fewer N-insertions in productive TCRs were reported among donors in an Asian-associated ancestry cluster than the roughly 700-donor mean. Because counts were too low, 15 to 20 rarely observed V segments, including chromosome 9 orphons, were excluded from the earlier analysis of a few hundred of the donors. Three of the identified cytomegalovirus-associated TCR beta chains were confirmed in vitro to be specific for cytomegalovirus antigens. In a later analysis, several top co-occurrence clusters were reported to appear linked to parvovirus B19, influenza, CMV and Epstein-Barr virus. Presence/absence analyses assumed roughly uniform sequencing depth across donors, an assumption that may not hold. Because HLA typing was missing for some donors at each locus, association tests included only the typed subset. Linkage disequilibrium might explain the correlated functional status among segregating V segments, but an unknown experimental factor could not be ruled out.

The cohort comprised some 700 healthy bone marrow donors. Cohort members were all nominally healthy when sampled, although unrecorded immune exposures were likely present. The donor was CMV seropositive and belonged to the group of 270 or so seropositive cohort members. Every donor gave a peripheral blood sample, and the peripheral blood mononuclear cells from that sample were used for TCR beta sequencing. The Qiagen DNeasy Blood Extraction Kit was used to extract genomic DNA from the blood cell samples. Preparation of the library involved the immunoSEQ multiplex PCR assay. The multiplex PCR relied on a mix of 60 forward primers for TCR Vbeta segments and 13 reverse primers for TCR Jbeta segments. The CDR3 region of rearranged TCR beta genes was amplified from genomic DNA by a multiplex PCR assay. On the Illumina HiSeq System, the amplified TCR beta libraries were sequenced as 87-base-pair reads. The paper's data handling went like this. In a later analysis, 70 million to 95 million unique TCR beta chains were counted across the 650 to 750 repertoires, and about 9.9 million of these chains were shared by at least two donors. Raw reads were error-corrected and collapsed into unique sequences with a nearest-neighbor algorithm that merged closely related sequences to remove PCR and sequencing errors. To assign V, D and J gene segments, CDR3 sequences were aligned to IMGT reference sequences. For a sequence to be retained, at least a six-nucleotide match to both a V gene segment and a J gene segment was required. A rearrangement counted as productive if the CDR3 had no stop codons and remained in frame with V and J, and every other rearrangement counted as non-productive. Following IMGT convention, CDR3 was defined as the stretch from the second conserved V-encoded cysteine to the conserved J-encoded phenylalanine. Sequences without an unambiguous match to a single V gene segment were excluded from the earlier analysis of about 640 of the donors. In an earlier analysis of several hundred of the donors, a V segment was called functional when productive rearrangements were above 56.7%, and segregating when the standard deviation between donors exceeded 5%. A statistical classification framework was built for diagnosing cytomegalovirus status from the catalog of TCR beta chain sequences. A later analysis assigned V and J genes by comparing TCR nucleotide sequences with IMGT/GENE-DB human TR gene sequences. The TCRdist pipeline was used in a later analysis to assign CDR3 sequences and most-parsimonious VDJ recombination scenarios. In a later analysis, each TCR beta chain was defined by its CDR3 amino acid sequence together with its V-gene family, and reads without a unique V-gene family were excluded. As a way to deal with suspected cross-contamination and a sequencing artifact, a later analysis dropped under 600 nucleotide sequences that were highly shared and had low generation probability. In a later analysis, a clonal expansion index for each public chain was calculated from normalized within-repertoire ranks of inferred template counts. In a later analysis, generation probabilities were computed using a VDJ recombination model fitted to out-of-frame rearrangements, and the results were checked against IGoR. A later analysis scored TCR-TCR, TCR-HLA and TCR-CMV co-occurrence with hypergeometric tests, applying a repertoire-size bias correction to TCR pairs. In a later analysis, false discovery rates were estimated by permuting HLA or CMV assignments 20 times. A later analysis grouped co-occurring TCRs with DBSCAN, adding TCRdist sequence similarity when clustering within HLA-allele-positive subsets. For co-occurrence clustering, repertoires with fewer than 30,000 or more than 120,000 public chains were excluded, along with about five repertoires with anomalous nucleotide sharing. This immuneACCESS table, as held by TCRdb, lists in-frame sequences with V and J called but not all clones. Of the missing ones, under half trace to an unresolved V gene in checked studies; the others have no known cause. The DNA gave D and trimming, while V, J and clone size come from that table. The sample has 100,000 to 150,000 clones on record, around 77% of them singletons. The ten biggest clones cover around 5.8% of the sample.

This receptor was taken from a man younger than 35 in good health and CMV-seropositive. Specimen: PBMCs.

The CDR3 sequence is CASSQRQGGNYGYTF. The nucleotides are TGCGCCAGCAGCCAACGACAGGGGGGGAACTATGGCTACACCTTC. The chain links TRBV4-1 with TRBJ1-2, and TRBD1 aligns with 9 junction nucleotides. Taken from the germline V gene, the CDR1 and CDR2 loops are MGHRA and YSYEKL. The V end gives up 2 bases and the J end 2 bases, leaving 3 bases in the junction not matched to a gene. The CDR3 measures 15 amino acids from cysteine to phenylalanine. Just CDR3 DNA is preserved here, 45 bases in frame from base 1.